This passage covers 21 T cell receptor beta chains from one sample sequenced in a study of graft-versus-host responses after intestinal transplantation. Some clones are missing from TCRdb's copy, which holds only in-frame ones; the method was immunoSEQ multiplex PCR. Here the sample spans approximately 90,000 clones, around 90% being singletons. Their specific antigens are unknown. The material was unstimulated CD8+ T cells sorted from spleen or lymph node cells, obtained before transplant. Receptors originate from a human donor who was the organ donor for an intestinal transplant.

V and J are TRBV5-6 and TRBJ1-6; 10 nucleotides agree with TRBD1. The length of the CDR3 is 14 residues. CDR1 SGHDT and CDR2 YYEEEE come from the germline V gene. V was pared by 3 bases and J by 6 bases, with 0 bases of the junction left unmatched. The CDR3 sequence: CASSWDRGNSPLHF. Written as DNA, the CDR3 is TGTGCCAGCAGCTGGGACAGGGGTAATTCACCCCTCCACTTT.

This sequence joins TRBV29-1 and TRBJ2-3; D gene unclear. The CDR3 spans 12 residues. Trimming removed 1 base at V and 4 bases at J, with 6 bases between. The germline CDR1 and CDR2 sequences are SQVTM and ANQGSEA. The CDR3 here is CSVEGLADTQYF. In DNA, the CDR3 is TGCAGCGTTGAAGGGTTAGCAGATACGCAGTATTTT.

The J gene is TRBJ1-4, the V gene TRBV7-9; 7 nucleotides agree with TRBD1. CDR1 SEHNR and CDR2 FQNEAQ come from the germline V gene (reference sequence). With V trimmed by 2 bases and J by 4 bases, 4 bases remained unmatched. The CDR3 length is 15 residues. In nucleotides, the CDR3 is TGTGCCAGCAGCTTAACAGGGGTAGATAATGAAAAACTGTTTTTT. This sequence encodes CASSLTGVDNEKLFF. Filled out from reference TRBV7-9 and TRBJ1-4, the complete variable domain reads DTGVSQNPRHKITKRGQNVTFRCDPISEHNRLYWYRQTLGQGPEFLTYFQNEAQLEKSRLLSDRFSAERPKGSFSTLEIQRTEQGDSAMYLCASSLTGVDNEKLFFGSGTQLSVL.

The chain uses TRBV27 and TRBJ1-1; TRBD1 might be the D (6 bases). The CDR3 extends over 13 amino acids. The germline gives CDR1 MNHEY, CDR2 SMNVEV (reference sequence). V was trimmed by 10 bases and J by 0 bases, leaving 12 bases between them. For the CDR3, the DNA is TGTGCCACGGCGGGGGGCCTGAACACTGAAGCTTTCTTT. It translates to CATAGGLNTEAFF.

The V gene is TRBV27, the J gene TRBJ2-3; TRBD1 matches 9 bases. V lost 6 bases, J lost 1 base, and 5 bases stayed unmatched. The length of the CDR3 is 15 residues. CDR1 and CDR2 from the germline V gene are MNHEY and SMNVEV (reference sequence). The CDR3 DNA follows: TGTGCCAGCAGCCAAGGGGACAGGGGCACAGATACGCAGTATTTT. As protein: CASSQGDRGTDTQYF.

V usage is TRBV9 and J usage is TRBJ2-7; 7 positions agree with TRBD2. The J segment lost 2 bases and the V segment lost 2 bases, leaving 7 bases of the junction unmatched. In germline, CDR1 is SGDLS, CDR2 YYNGEE. The CDR3 runs 15 residues. This CDR3 is CASSVSGTKPYEQYF. CDR3 coding DNA: TGTGCCAGCAGCGTCTCCGGGACTAAGCCCTACGAGCAGTACTTC.

This chain links TRBV7-6 with TRBJ2-1, with a weak D call TRBD2 (6 bases). Germline V CDR1 and CDR2: SGHVS, FNYEAQ. The CDR3 consists of 15 residues. Trimming stripped 5 bases from V and 2 bases from J, with 13 bases between. CDR3 loop: CASSDGGETYNEQFF. CDR3 DNA sequence: TGTGCCAGCAGCGACGGGGGTGAAACCTACAATGAGCAGTTCTTC.

The genes are TRBV7-8 and TRBJ1-1; 10 bases fit TRBD1. The V gene end was trimmed by 5 bases and the J gene end by 4 bases; junction bases not matched to a gene: 4. Germline V gives CDR1 SGHVS, CDR2 FQNEAQ. The CDR3 spans 14 residues. In DNA, the CDR3 is TGTGCCAGCAGCGCGGGGACAGGGGTCACTGAAGCTTTCTTT. Its translation: CASSAGTGVTEAFF.

This chain links TRBV7-9 with TRBJ2-6, with TRBD1 matching over 7 bases. Germline V gene lookup returns CDR1 SEHNR and CDR2 FQNEAQ (reference sequence). With V trimmed by 2 bases and J by 1 base, 5 bases remained unmatched. The CDR3 sequence is 17 residues long. The CDR3 here is CASSLSGTVSGANVLTF. The CDR3 region has the DNA TGTGCCAGCAGCTTATCAGGGACAGTGTCTGGGGCCAACGTCCTGACTTTC. The entire variable domain, with the rest obtained from reference TRBV7-9 and TRBJ2-6, is as follows: DTGVSQNPRHKITKRGQNVTFRCDPISEHNRLYWYRQTLGQGPEFLTYFQNEAQLEKSRLLSDRFSAERPKGSFSTLEIQRTEQGDSAMYLCASSLSGTVSGANVLTFGAGSRLTVL.

This clone came up once. This chain links TRBV7-3 with TRBJ2-7, with 10 bases lining up with TRBD1. CDR1 and CDR2 (germline): SGHTA, FQGTGA. V gave up 5 bases and J gave up 3 bases; unmatched junction bases: 4. This CDR3 has 14 amino acids. CDR3 DNA: TGTGCCAGCAGCCCGGGGACAGGGGACTACGAGCAGTACTTC. Protein sequence: CASSPGTGDYEQYF.

The chain recombines TRBV19 with TRBJ2-3, with TRBD2 matching 8 bases. The CDR3 is 18 residues long. Germline V gene data show CDR1 as LNHDA and CDR2 as SQIVND (reference sequence). The V gene end was trimmed by 1 base and the J gene end by 0 bases; junction bases not matched to a gene: 9. CDR3 residues: CASSIGLVAGISTDTQYF. In nucleotides, the CDR3 is TGTGCCAGTAGTATAGGGCTAGTAGCGGGGATAAGCACAGATACGCAGTATTTT.

This chain connects TRBV19 to TRBJ1-2, with TRBD1 matching 7 bases. V gave up 6 bases and J gave up 6 bases; unmatched junction bases: 7. Germline CDR1 and CDR2: LNHDA and SQIVND (reference sequence). The CDR3 runs 13 residues. Here the CDR3 reads CASRLGGADGYTF. The DNA of the CDR3 is TGTGCCAGTAGGCTAGGGGGCGCAGATGGCTACACCTTC.

The rearrangement links TRBV27 to TRBJ2-2; possibly TRBD1 for D (6 bases). The V end was cut by 3 bases, the J end by 7 bases, with 9 bases between. This CDR3 contains 13 residues. Germline lookup yields CDR1 MNHEY and CDR2 SMNVEV (reference sequence). Here the CDR3 reads CASSFRGGGELFF. The CDR3 nucleotides are TGTGCCAGCAGTTTCAGGGGTGGCGGGGAGCTGTTTTTT.

The chain couples TRBV11-2 to TRBJ1-1, with 9 bases matching TRBD1. In germline, CDR1 is SGHAT, CDR2 FQNNGV. With V trimmed by 4 bases and J by 5 bases, 11 bases remained unmatched. The CDR3 contains 16 residues. The CDR3 DNA reads TGTGCCAGCAGCTGGACAGGGGTAGCCCCAACAACTGAAGCTTTCTTT. Translated, it gives CASSWTGVAPTTEAFF.

Points on this clone: Germline is not matched at one junction end, which may reflect a read error. The chain joins TRBV11-2 to TRBJ1-2; 8 bases match TRBD1. The V gene's germline CDR1 is SGHAT and CDR2 FQNNGV. The CDR3 extends over 16 amino acids. The DNA for the CDR3 is TGTGCCAGCAGCGTAGAACCCCAGGGGGCCTCCTATGGCTACACCTTC. The encoded protein is CASSVEPQGASYGYTF.

The V call is TRBV9, the J call TRBJ2-5; 9 nucleotides agree with TRBD2. Germline V lookup: CDR1 SGDLS, CDR2 YYNGEE. The J segment lost 2 bases and the V segment lost 3 bases, leaving 8 bases of the junction unmatched. There are 16 residues in the CDR3. CDR3: CASSASGGSSQETQYF. As DNA, the CDR3 is TGTGCCAGCAGCGCCAGCGGGGGGTCGTCTCAAGAGACCCAGTACTTC.

The rearrangement uses TRBV5-6 and TRBJ2-5; D not resolved. V lost 0 bases to trimming and J lost 2 bases, with 11 bases between them. CDR1 is SGHDT, CDR2 YYEEEE, per germline. The CDR3 sequence is 15 residues long. CDR3 coding DNA: TGTGCCAGCAGCTTGGCCTCGGCAGCGCAAGAGACCCAGTACTTC. Its protein product is CASSLASAAQETQYF.

Written as DNA, the CDR3 is TGCGCCAGCAGCCAAAATAGCGGGGGGGGAGTGTCAGATACGCAGTATTTT. Protein product: CASSQNSGGGVSDTQYF. The chain combines TRBV4-3 with TRBJ2-3; TRBD2 matches at 11 bases. J lost 4 bases, V lost 2 bases, and 8 bases had no gene match. The CDR3 is 17 residues long. Germline assignment: CDR1 LGHNA and CDR2 YSLEER.

CDR3 residues: CASGGTKGGNEQFF. The CDR3 coding sequence is TGTGCCAGCGGCGGGACAAAGGGGGGGAATGAGCAGTTCTTC. This chain connects TRBV2 to TRBJ2-1; tentatively, D is TRBD2 (7 bases). The CDR3 sequence is 14 residues long. Germline lookup yields CDR1 SNHLY and CDR2 FYNNEI. V was pared by 8 bases and J by 7 bases, with 18 bases between.

The chain employs TRBV5-1 and TRBJ2-7; TRBD2 matches 9 bases. In germline, CDR1 is SGHRS, CDR2 YFSETQ. Trimming removed 3 bases from V and 2 bases from J; junction bases left unmatched: 9. The CDR3 is 16 amino acids. The CDR3 region is CASSWGPVAGAYEQYF. Here the CDR3 DNA reads TGCGCCAGCAGCTGGGGTCCGGTAGCGGGGGCCTACGAGCAGTACTTC.

The CDR3 nucleotides are TGTGCCTGGAGTGTGGGCAGGATCTACGAGCAGTACTTC. Translating it yields CAWSVGRIYEQYF. The rearrangement joins TRBV30 to TRBJ2-7; D ambiguous. This CDR3 comprises 13 residues. The germline gives CDR1 GTSNPN, CDR2 SVGIG (reference sequence). The V end was cut by 0 bases, the J end by 3 bases, with 9 bases between.